This T cell receptor (beta chain) was retrieved from a study of T cell responses to AZD1222 COVID-19 vaccine. Findings and caveats of the study: Spike-specific TCR breadth and depth grew following two AZD1222 doses. At baseline, seropositivity was found in only a handful of AZD1222 recipients.

With respect to this clone: The antigen is unknown.

TCRdb's table, derived via immunoSEQ multiplex PCR, lists solely in-frame clones and lacks some. The sample consists of about 120,000 clones, roughly 88% of them appearing once. The sample here was peripheral blood, taken on day 0 of AZD1222 vaccination. This receptor was taken from an adult in good health.

CDR3 nucleotide sequence: TGTGCCAGCACCACCCTATTCGGGGCAAAGGGTTTCTTT. Translating it yields CASTTLFGAKGFF. V gene TRBV28 combines with J gene TRBJ1-1, with TRBD1 as a possible D gene (5 bases). The CDR3 spans 13 residues. Trimming stripped 7 bases from V and 13 bases from J, with 22 bases between. Germline V gives CDR1 MDHEN, CDR2 SYDVKM. Complete variable domain (other parts from reference TRBV28 and TRBJ1-1): DVKVTQSSRYLVKRTGEKVFLECVQDMDHENMFWYRQDPGLGLRLIYFSYDVKMKEKGDIPEGYSVSREKKERFSLILESASTNQTSMYLCASTTLFGAKGFFGQGTRLTVV.